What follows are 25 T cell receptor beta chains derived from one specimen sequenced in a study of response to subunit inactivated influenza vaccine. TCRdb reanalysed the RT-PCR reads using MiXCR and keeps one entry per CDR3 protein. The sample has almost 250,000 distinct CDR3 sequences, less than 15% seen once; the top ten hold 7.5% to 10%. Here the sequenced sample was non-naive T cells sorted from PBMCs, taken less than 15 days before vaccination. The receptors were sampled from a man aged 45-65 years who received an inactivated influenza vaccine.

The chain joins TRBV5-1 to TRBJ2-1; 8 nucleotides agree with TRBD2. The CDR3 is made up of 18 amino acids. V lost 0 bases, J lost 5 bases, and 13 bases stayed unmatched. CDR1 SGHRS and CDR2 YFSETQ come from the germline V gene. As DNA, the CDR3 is TGCGCCAGCAGCTTGGTAGGGATTAGCGGGAAACCTGACAATGAGCAGTTCTTC. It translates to CASSLVGISGKPDNEQFF.

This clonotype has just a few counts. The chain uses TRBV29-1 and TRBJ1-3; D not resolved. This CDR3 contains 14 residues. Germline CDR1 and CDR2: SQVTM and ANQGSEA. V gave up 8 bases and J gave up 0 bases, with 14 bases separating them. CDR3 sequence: CSTKDRNSGNTIYF. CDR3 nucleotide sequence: TGCAGCACCAAAGACCGAAACTCTGGAAACACCATATATTTT. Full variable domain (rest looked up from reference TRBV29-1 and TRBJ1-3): SAVISQKPSRDICQRGTSLTIQCQVDSQVTMMFWYRQQPGQSLTLIATANQGSEATYESGFVIDKFPISRPNLTFSTLTVSNMSPEDSSIYLCSTKDRNSGNTIYFGEGSWLTVV.

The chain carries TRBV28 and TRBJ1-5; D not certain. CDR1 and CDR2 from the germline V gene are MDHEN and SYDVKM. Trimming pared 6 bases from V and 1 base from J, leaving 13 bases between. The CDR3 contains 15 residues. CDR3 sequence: CASSQPGTSNQPQHF. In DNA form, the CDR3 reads TGTGCCAGCAGCCAGCCGGGTACCAGCAATCAGCCCCAGCATTTT.

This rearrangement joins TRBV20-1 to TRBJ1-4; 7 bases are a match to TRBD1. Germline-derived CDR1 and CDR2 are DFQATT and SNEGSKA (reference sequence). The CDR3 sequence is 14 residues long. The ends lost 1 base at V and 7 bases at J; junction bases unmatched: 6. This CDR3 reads CSARAPGGSEKLFF. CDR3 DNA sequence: TGCAGTGCTAGAGCTCCAGGGGGTTCTGAAAAACTGTTTTTT.

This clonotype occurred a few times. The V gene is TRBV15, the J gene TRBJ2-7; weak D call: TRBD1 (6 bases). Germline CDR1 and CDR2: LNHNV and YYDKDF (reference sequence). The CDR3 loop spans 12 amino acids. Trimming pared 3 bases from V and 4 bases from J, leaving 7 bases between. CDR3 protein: CATSSQGYEQYF. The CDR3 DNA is TGTGCCACCAGCAGCCAGGGGTACGAGCAGTACTTC. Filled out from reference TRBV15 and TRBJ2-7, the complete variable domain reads DAMVIQNPRYQVTQFGKPVTLSCSQTLNHNVMYWYQQKSSQAPKLLFHYYDKDFNNEADTPDNFQSRRPNTSFCFLDIRSPGLGDTAMYLCATSSQGYEQYFGPGTRLTVT.

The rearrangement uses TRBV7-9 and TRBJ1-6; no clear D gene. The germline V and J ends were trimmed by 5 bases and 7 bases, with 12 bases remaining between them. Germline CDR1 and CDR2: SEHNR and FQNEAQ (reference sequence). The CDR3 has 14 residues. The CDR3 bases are TGTGCCAGCAGCCCGGGCTCGGGCAATTCACCCCTCCACTTT. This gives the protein CASSPGSGNSPLHF.

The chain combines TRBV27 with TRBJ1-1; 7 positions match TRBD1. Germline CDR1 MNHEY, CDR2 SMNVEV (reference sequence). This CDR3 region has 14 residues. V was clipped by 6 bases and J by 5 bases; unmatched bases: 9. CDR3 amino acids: CASSPDRVWTEAFF. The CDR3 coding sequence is TGTGCCAGCAGCCCTGACAGGGTATGGACTGAAGCTTTCTTT.

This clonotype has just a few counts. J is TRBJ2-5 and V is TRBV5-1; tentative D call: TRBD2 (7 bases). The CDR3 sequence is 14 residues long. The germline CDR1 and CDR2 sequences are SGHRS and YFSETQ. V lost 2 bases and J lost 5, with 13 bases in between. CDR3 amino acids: CASSLGGARETQYF. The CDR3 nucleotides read TGCGCCAGCAGCTTAGGGGGGGCCCGGGAGACCCAGTACTTC.

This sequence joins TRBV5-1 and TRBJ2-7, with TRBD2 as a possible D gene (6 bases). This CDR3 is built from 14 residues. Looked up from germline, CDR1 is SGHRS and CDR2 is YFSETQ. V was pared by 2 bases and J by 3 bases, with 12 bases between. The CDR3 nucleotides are TGCGCCAGCAGCTTAATGCCGACTAGCTACGAGCAGTACTTC. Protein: CASSLMPTSYEQYF.

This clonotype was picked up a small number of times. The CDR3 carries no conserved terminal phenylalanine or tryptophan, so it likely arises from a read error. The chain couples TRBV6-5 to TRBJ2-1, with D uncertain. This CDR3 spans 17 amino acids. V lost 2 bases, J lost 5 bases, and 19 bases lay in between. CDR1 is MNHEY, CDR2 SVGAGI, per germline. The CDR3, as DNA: TGTGCCAGCAGTTACACCCAGGACCTACCCCACCACAATGAGCAGTTCTTG. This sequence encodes CASSYTQDLPHHNEQFL.

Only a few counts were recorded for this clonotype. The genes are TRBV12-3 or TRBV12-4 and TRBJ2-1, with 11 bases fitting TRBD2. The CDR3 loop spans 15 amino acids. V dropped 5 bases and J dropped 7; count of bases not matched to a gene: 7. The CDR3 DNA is TGTGCCAGCAGTCAAGCTAGCGGGGGGCGAAATGAGCAGTTCTTC. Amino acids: CASSQASGGRNEQFF.

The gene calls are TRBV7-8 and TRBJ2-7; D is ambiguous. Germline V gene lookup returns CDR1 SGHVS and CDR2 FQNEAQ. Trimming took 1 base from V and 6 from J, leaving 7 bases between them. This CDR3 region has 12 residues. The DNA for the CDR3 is TGTGCCAGCAGCTTAGAGTTAGGCGAGCAGTACTTC. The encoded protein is CASSLELGEQYF.

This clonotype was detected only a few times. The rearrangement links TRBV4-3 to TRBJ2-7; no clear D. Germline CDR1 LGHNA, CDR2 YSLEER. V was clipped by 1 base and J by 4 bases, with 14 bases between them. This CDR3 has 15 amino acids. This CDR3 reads CASSQGWAPQYEQYF. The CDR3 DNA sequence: TGCGCCAGCAGCCAAGGGTGGGCTCCGCAGTACGAGCAGTACTTC.

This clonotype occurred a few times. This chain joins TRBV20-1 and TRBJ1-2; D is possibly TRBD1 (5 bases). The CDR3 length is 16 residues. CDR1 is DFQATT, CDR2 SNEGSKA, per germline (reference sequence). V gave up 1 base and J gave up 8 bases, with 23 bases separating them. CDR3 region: CSARGSNSGVTRGYTF. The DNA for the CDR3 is TGCAGTGCTAGAGGTTCAAATTCGGGGGTTACGAGAGGCTACACCTTC.

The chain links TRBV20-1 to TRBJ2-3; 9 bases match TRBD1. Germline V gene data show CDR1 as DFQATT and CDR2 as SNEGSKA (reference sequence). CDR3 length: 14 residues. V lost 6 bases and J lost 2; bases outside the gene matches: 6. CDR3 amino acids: CSAVRTGATDTQYF. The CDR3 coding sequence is TGCAGTGCCGTACGGACAGGGGCCACAGATACGCAGTATTTT.

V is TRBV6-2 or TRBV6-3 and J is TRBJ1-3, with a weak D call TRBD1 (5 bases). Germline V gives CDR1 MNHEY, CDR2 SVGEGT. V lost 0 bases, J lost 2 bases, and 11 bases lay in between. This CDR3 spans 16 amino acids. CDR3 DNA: TGTGCCAGCAGTTACTCTAGGGACCAAGCTGGAAACACCATATATTTT. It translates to CASSYSRDQAGNTIYF.

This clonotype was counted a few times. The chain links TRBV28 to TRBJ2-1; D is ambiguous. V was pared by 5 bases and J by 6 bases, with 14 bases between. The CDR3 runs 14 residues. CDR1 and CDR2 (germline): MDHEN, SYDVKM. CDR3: CASSPHHERNEQFF. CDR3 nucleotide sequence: TGTGCCAGCAGTCCCCACCACGAACGCAATGAGCAGTTCTTC.

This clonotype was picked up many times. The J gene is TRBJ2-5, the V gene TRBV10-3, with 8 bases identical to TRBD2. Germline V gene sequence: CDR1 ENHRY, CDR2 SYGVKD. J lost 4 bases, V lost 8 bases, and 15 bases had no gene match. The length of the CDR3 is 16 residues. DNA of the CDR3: TGTGCCATCGCTAGCGGGTTGGATATGAGACTAGAGACCCAGTACTTC. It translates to CAIASGLDMRLETQYF.

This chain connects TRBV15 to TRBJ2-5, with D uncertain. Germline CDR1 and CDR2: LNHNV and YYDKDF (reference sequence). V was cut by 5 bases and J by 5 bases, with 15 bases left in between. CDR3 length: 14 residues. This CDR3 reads CATSEIGPVETQYF. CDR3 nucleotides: TGTGCCACCAGCGAGATCGGGCCAGTGGAGACCCAGTACTTC.

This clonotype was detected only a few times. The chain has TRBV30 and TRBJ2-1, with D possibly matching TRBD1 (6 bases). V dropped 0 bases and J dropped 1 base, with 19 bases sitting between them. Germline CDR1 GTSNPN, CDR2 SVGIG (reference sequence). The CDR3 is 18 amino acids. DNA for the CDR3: TGTGCCTGGAGTGTATTAGTGGGGGCTCGGAGGTCCTACAATGAGCAGTTCTTC. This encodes CAWSVLVGARRSYNEQFF.

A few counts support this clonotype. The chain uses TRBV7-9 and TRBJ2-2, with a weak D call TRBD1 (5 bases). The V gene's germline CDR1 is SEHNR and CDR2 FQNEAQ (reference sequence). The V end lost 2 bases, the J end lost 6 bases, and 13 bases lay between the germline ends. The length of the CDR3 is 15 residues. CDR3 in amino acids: CASSLRGATAGELFF. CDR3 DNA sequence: TGTGCCAGCAGCTTAAGGGGTGCCACCGCCGGGGAGCTGTTTTTT.

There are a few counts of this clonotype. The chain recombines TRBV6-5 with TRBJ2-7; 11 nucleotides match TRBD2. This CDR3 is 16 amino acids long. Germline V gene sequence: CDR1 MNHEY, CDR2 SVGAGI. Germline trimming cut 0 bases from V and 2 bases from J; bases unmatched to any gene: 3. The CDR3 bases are TGTGCCAGCAGTTACTCTAGCGGGGGGGCGGCCTACGAGCAGTACTTC. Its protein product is CASSYSSGGAAYEQYF.

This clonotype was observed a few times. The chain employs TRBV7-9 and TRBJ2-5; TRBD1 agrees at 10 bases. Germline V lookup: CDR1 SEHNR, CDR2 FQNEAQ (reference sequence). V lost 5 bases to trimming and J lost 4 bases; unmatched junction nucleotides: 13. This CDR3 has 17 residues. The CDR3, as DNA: TGTGCCAGCAGCCCACTCCCCGGGACAGGGGACGGAGAGACCCAGTACTTC. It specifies CASSPLPGTGDGETQYF. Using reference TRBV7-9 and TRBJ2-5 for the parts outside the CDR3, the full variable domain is DTGVSQNPRHKITKRGQNVTFRCDPISEHNRLYWYRQTLGQGPEFLTYFQNEAQLEKSRLLSDRFSAERPKGSFSTLEIQRTEQGDSAMYLCASSPLPGTGDGETQYFGPGTRLLVL.

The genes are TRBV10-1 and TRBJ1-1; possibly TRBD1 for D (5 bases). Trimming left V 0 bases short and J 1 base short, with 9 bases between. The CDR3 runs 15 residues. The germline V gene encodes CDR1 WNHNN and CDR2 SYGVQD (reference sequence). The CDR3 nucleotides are TGCGCCAGCAGTGAGTCCCAGGGAAGGAACACTGAAGCTTTCTTT. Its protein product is CASSESQGRNTEAFF.

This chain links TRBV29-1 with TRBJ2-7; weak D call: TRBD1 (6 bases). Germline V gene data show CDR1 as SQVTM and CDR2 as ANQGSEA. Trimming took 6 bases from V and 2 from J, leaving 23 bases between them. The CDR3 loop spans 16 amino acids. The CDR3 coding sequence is TGCAGCGTGAGTGATAGGGGGATTCGGCCCCCCTACGAGCAGTACTTC. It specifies CSVSDRGIRPPYEQYF.